A selection of T cell receptor beta chains follows, all from one sample in a study of identical twins. In TCRdb, the 5' RACE reads were re-called with MiXCR into one record per CDR3 protein. The data contain around 480,000 distinct CDR3 sequences, roughly 13% of them singletons. This sample was shared with a second study, whose subject was yellow fever vaccine responses in identical twins.

Source material: CD4+ T cells sorted from blood. These receptors were obtained from a young woman in good health. Both conserved end residues are part of each CDR3. D genes are given only for firm matches. The listing skips clone size in some rows; elsewhere it reads once, few, many or a size class.

clone_size: many
v_call: TRBV7-9
d_call: .
j_call: TRBJ2-7
cdr3_nt: TGTGCCAGCCAGCGGGGGACAGAGAACTACGAGCAGTACTTC
cdr3_aa: CASQRGTENYEQYF

clone_size: many
v_call: TRBV6-6
d_call: .
j_call: TRBJ1-1
cdr3_nt: TGTGCCAGCAGTCTCTCGGGGCGCGAGGCTTTCTTT
cdr3_aa: CASSLSGREAFF

clone_size: .
v_call: TRBV12-3/TRBV12-4
d_call: TRBD2
j_call: TRBJ2-5
cdr3_nt: TGTGCCAGCGGGACTAGGGGGTTCTTAAGTCAGGGCCGAGAGACCCAGTACTTC
cdr3_aa: CASGTRGFLSQGRETQYF

clone_size: many
v_call: TRBV14
d_call: .
j_call: TRBJ1-1
cdr3_nt: TGTGCCAGCAGCCATCTTACGGGGCGAAGTGAAGCTTTCTTT
cdr3_aa: CASSHLTGRSEAFF

clone_size: .
v_call: TRBV7-2
d_call: TRBD1
j_call: TRBJ2-5
cdr3_nt: TGTGCCAGCAGCCGGGGACAGGGGCCGCAAGAGACCCAGTACTTC
cdr3_aa: CASSRGQGPQETQYF

clone_size: few
v_call: TRBV28
d_call: .
j_call: TRBJ2-7
cdr3_nt: TGTGCCAGCAGGGGTGGCACCCTACCAGCTTTC
cdr3_aa: CASRGGTLPAF

clone_size: .
v_call: TRBV2
d_call: .
j_call: TRBJ2-1
cdr3_nt: TGTGCCAGCAGTGGGTCCCGGAGAGACAATGAGCAGTTCTTC
cdr3_aa: CASSGSRRDNEQFF

clone_size: few
v_call: TRBV24-1
d_call: TRBD1
j_call: TRBJ2-1
cdr3_nt: TGTGCCACCAGTGATTTGGGGCAGGGGGTCAACAATGAGCAGTTCTTC
cdr3_aa: CATSDLGQGVNNEQFF

clone_size: .
v_call: TRBV3-1
d_call: TRBD1
j_call: TRBJ2-2
cdr3_nt: TGTGCCAGCAGCCAAGACGGCAGGGGGCGCCCCGGGGAGCTGTTTTTT
cdr3_aa: CASSQDGRGRPGELFF

clone_size: few
v_call: TRBV25-1
d_call: .
j_call: TRBJ2-6
cdr3_nt: TGTGCCAGCAGTGTTACCCCCGGGACAGGGGCCAACGTCCTGACTTTC
cdr3_aa: CASSVTPGTGANVLTF

clone_size: .
v_call: TRBV6-1
d_call: .
j_call: TRBJ2-2
cdr3_nt: TGTGCCACTACGGTAGCACGAGGGACCGGGGAGCTGTTTTTT
cdr3_aa: CATTVARGTGELFF

clone_size: many
v_call: TRBV28
d_call: .
j_call: TRBJ2-7
cdr3_nt: TGTGCCAGCAGTTTAGCAGGGATTAGCTCCTACGAGCAGTACTTC
cdr3_aa: CASSLAGISSYEQYF

clone_size: .
v_call: TRBV5-1
d_call: .
j_call: TRBJ2-1
cdr3_nt: TGCGCCAGCAGCCTACGACAGGGTCCGGGGGTGGATGAGCAGTTCTTC
cdr3_aa: CASSLRQGPGVDEQFF

clone_size: .
v_call: TRBV29-1
d_call: .
j_call: TRBJ2-2
cdr3_nt: TGCAGCGTTGAACTCCCAGGGAAAGCTACTGGGGAGCTGTTTTTT
cdr3_aa: CSVELPGKATGELFF

clone_size: few
v_call: TRBV11-2
d_call: .
j_call: TRBJ2-7
cdr3_nt: TGTGCCAGCAGGGGACAAAGTAGGGGAAAGCGGGATGCCTACGAGCAGTACTTC
cdr3_aa: CASRGQSRGKRDAYEQYF

clone_size: once
v_call: TRBV7-2
d_call: TRBD2
j_call: TRBJ2-1
cdr3_nt: TGTGCCAGCAGCCCGCCGGGGGTAGCGGGTGGCAATGAGCAGTTCTTC
cdr3_aa: CASSPPGVAGGNEQFF

clone_size: .
v_call: TRBV10-3
d_call: .
j_call: TRBJ2-2
cdr3_nt: TGTGCCATCAGCCAGACCGGGGCTAACACCGGGGAGCTGTTTTTT
cdr3_aa: CAISQTGANTGELFF